This is a list of T cell receptor beta chains from one sample in a study of T cell responses to AZD1222 COVID-19 vaccine. The method was immunoSEQ multiplex PCR; TCRdb's version includes in-frame clones alone and lacks a portion of them. The table shows 90,000 to 120,000 clones, with around 93% occurring only once. The sequencing here drew on peripheral blood, taken 28 days after the second AZD1222 dose. These receptors were obtained from an adult who received the AZD1222 COVID-19 vaccine. The CDR3 runs from the conserved cysteine through the conserved F or W. A D gene is named only where the DNA matches it firmly. The listing skips clone size in some rows; elsewhere it reads once, few, many or a size class.

V,size,D,J,DNA,CDR3
TRBV7-8,.,.,TRBJ2-1,TGTGCCAGCAGCCCCCGTCATGAGCAGTTCTTC,CASSPRHEQFF
TRBV10-3,.,.,TRBJ1-1,TGTGCCAACCCCTCACAGACCGTGGGGCTATCGAGGGAGAACACTGAAGCTTTCTTT,CANPSQTVGLSRENTEAFF
TRBV11-3,.,.,TRBJ2-2,TGTGCCAGCAGCTTAATTTATGGAAACACCGGGGAGCTGTTTTTT,CASSLIYGNTGELFF
TRBV4-3,.,.,TRBJ2-7,TGCGCCAGCAGCCAAGAGGAGACGACAGGTTGGCCCTACGAGCAGTACTTC,CASSQEETTGWPYEQYF
TRBV7-9,.,.,TRBJ2-7,TGTGCCAGCAGCTTACGTCGGGGCTACGAGCAGTACTTC,CASSLRRGYEQYF
TRBV10-3,.,.,TRBJ2-7,TGTGCCATCAGAGTGACAGATTCCTACGAGCAGTACTTC,CAIRVTDSYEQYF
TRBV5-6,.,.,TRBJ2-5,TGTGCCAGCAGCTTGCAGGGACAAGAGACCCAGTACTTC,CASSLQGQETQYF
TRBV6-5,few,.,TRBJ1-1,TGTGCCACCACCTTAGGGGGTATAAGCACTGAAGCTTTCTTT,CATTLGGISTEAFF
TRBV28,once,TRBD1,TRBJ1-6,TGTGCCAGCAGTTTACAGGGGGCGAGGAATTCACCCCTCCACTTT,CASSLQGARNSPLHF
TRBV6-6,.,.,TRBJ1-1,TGTGCCAGCGGGGTTGAAGCTTTCTTT,CASGVEAFF
TRBV10-3,.,TRBD1,TRBJ1-1,TGTGCCATCAGTGCCCACAGGGGACCTGAATTGGAACTATTCACTGAAGCTTTCTTT,CAISAHRGPELELFTEAFF
TRBV10-3,once,TRBD2,TRBJ2-3,TGTGCCATCAGTGGACTAGCGGGAAAGGGAGATACGCAGTATTTT,CAISGLAGKGDTQYF
TRBV6-5,.,.,TRBJ1-2,TGTGCCAGCAGCCTCGGTGGGGTTGGCTACACCTTC,CASSLGGVGYTF
TRBV18,.,.,TRBJ2-2,TGTGCCAGCTCACGAGGGAACACCGGGGAGCTGTTTTTT,CASSRGNTGELFF
TRBV9,.,.,TRBJ2-3,TGTGCCAGCAGCTATACGGGGGCCGGCACAGATACGCAGTATTTT,CASSYTGAGTDTQYF
TRBV28,.,.,TRBJ1-1,TGTGCACTCTCAGTAGGGGGGGGAGGGAACACTGAAGCTTTCTTT,CALSVGGGGNTEAFF
TRBV24-1,.,TRBD2,TRBJ2-7,TGTGCCACCAGTGACCGACTAGCGGGAGTTCACGAGCAGTACTTC,CATSDRLAGVHEQYF
TRBV27,.,.,TRBJ1-6,TGTGCCAGCAGCCCCATAGTTAATTCACCCCTCCACTTT,CASSPIVNSPLHF
TRBV21-1,.,.,TRBJ1-5,TGTGCCAGCAGGCGTGGAAGAGGTAGGGGGCTGAGTCAGCCCCAGCATTTT,CASRRGRGRGLSQPQHF
TRBV7-9,.,.,TRBJ2-1,TGTGCCAGCAGCTTCGTTGGCGAGCAGTTCTTC,CASSFVGEQFF
TRBV3-1/TRBV3-2,.,.,TRBJ1-2,TGTGCCAGCAGCCAAGATACGGGCAGCCGATCCTATGGCTACACCTTC,CASSQDTGSRSYGYTF
TRBV5-1,once,.,TRBJ2-2,TGCGCCAGCAGCTTGGCCCGGGCAGGTGTCACCGGGGAGCTGTTTTTT,CASSLARAGVTGELFF
TRBV10-3,.,.,TRBJ1-5,TGTGCCATCAGTGAGGTTCCGGCGGGTCAGCCCCAGCATTTT,CAISEVPAGQPQHF
TRBV4-2,.,.,TRBJ1-5,TGTGCCAGCAGCCAAGATTTACAAATGAGCCAGCCCCAGCATTTT,CASSQDLQMSQPQHF
TRBV5-1,.,TRBD2,TRBJ2-1,TGCGCCAGCAGCTTGGCCGGGACTAGCCAAAGCTCCTACAATGAGCAGTTCTTC,CASSLAGTSQSSYNEQFF
TRBV9,.,TRBD1,TRBJ1-2,TGTGCCAGCAGCGTAGCACAGGGGATTTATGGCTACACCTTC,CASSVAQGIYGYTF
TRBV5-1,.,TRBD1,TRBJ1-1,TGCGCCAGCAGCCCGACAAGGACCGGGACAGACTCGATTGAAGCTTTCTTT,CASSPTRTGTDSIEAFF
TRBV29-1,.,.,TRBJ1-2,TGCAGCGTTGGTTACGGACTAGGTGGCTACACCTTC,CSVGYGLGGYTF
TRBV6-1,.,.,TRBJ2-1,TGTGCCAGCAGTGAATTACCGGGGGCAGGGAATGAGCAGTTCTTC,CASSELPGAGNEQFF
TRBV12-3/TRBV12-4,.,.,TRBJ2-2,TGTGCCACCAAGACACTTAACACCGGGGAGCTGTTTTTT,CATKTLNTGELFF
TRBV7-9,.,TRBD2,TRBJ2-5,TGTGCCAGCAGCTCGGGAGAGGGATCTAGCGGGGGTTACCAAGAGACCCAGTACTTC,CASSSGEGSSGGYQETQYF
TRBV19,.,.,TRBJ1-5,TGTGCCAGTAGTATAAGAGGACAGAATATTCAGCCCCAGCATTTT,CASSIRGQNIQPQHF
TRBV7-2,.,.,TRBJ1-2,TGTGCCAGCAGCTTAGTAGCAGAATCCTATGGCTACACCTTC,CASSLVAESYGYTF
TRBV30,.,TRBD2,TRBJ2-1,TGTGCCTGGAGTGTAACGGGACTAGCGGACTACAATGAGCAGTTCTTC,CAWSVTGLADYNEQFF
TRBV3-1/TRBV3-2,.,.,TRBJ1-1,TGTGCCAGCAGCCAAGATCGGGTAAGAGGCACTGAAGCTTTCTTT,CASSQDRVRGTEAFF
TRBV30,.,.,TRBJ2-1,TGTGCCTGGATGGTCAGGGGTAAAAATGAGCAGTTCTTC,CAWMVRGKNEQFF
TRBV10-3,.,TRBD1,TRBJ1-5,TGTGCCACCCGAGGCCCCGCGGCAGGGGGGGTTTCGGGTCAGCCCCAGCATTTT,CATRGPAAGGVSGQPQHF
TRBV9,once,TRBD1,TRBJ2-7,TGTGCCAGCAGCGTAGCTGGGGACAGGGGAATCTACGAGCAGTACTTC,CASSVAGDRGIYEQYF
TRBV18,.,.,TRBJ1-4,TGTGCCAGCTCACCACGCTTTAAGGGAGAAAAACTGTTTTTT,CASSPRFKGEKLFF
TRBV18,once,.,TRBJ2-3,TGTGCCAGCTCACCAGGGAGCACAGATACGCAGTATTTT,CASSPGSTDTQYF
TRBV10-3,.,.,TRBJ1-1,TGTGCCATCAGTGTTACCGACATGAACACTGAAGCTTTCTTT,CAISVTDMNTEAFF
TRBV29-1,.,.,TRBJ1-1,TGCAGCGTTGTTTCAACGGGAGCTTTCTTT,CSVVSTGAFF
TRBV3-1/TRBV3-2,.,.,TRBJ1-5,TGTGCCAGCAGCCAAGATTACAGGGCCAATCAGCCCCAGCATTTT,CASSQDYRANQPQHF
TRBV3-1/TRBV3-2,few,.,TRBJ1-6,TGTGCCAGCAGCCCCCAGGACAAGGCCCCCCTCCACTTT,CASSPQDKAPLHF
TRBV27,.,.,TRBJ2-7,TGTGCCAGCGGTTGGCGGGGTAATTCCTACGAGCAGTACTTC,CASGWRGNSYEQYF
TRBV11-2,once,TRBD2,TRBJ2-1,TGTGCCAGCAGCTTAGCACTAGCGGGGGGCGGGTCCTACAATGAGCAGTTCTTC,CASSLALAGGGSYNEQFF
TRBV6-6,.,TRBD2,TRBJ2-7,TGTGCCAGCACCCAAGCGGGAGGAGCCTACGAGCAGTACTTC,CASTQAGGAYEQYF
TRBV30,.,.,TRBJ1-5,TGTGCCTGGAGTGTACGGTCCAATCAGCCCCAGCATTTT,CAWSVRSNQPQHF
TRBV23-1,once,.,TRBJ2-1,TGCGCCTGGTCTAGAGGACACAACAATGAGCAGTTCTTC,CAWSRGHNNEQFF
TRBV3-1/TRBV3-2,.,.,TRBJ1-5,TGTGCCAGCAGCCTTAACACTATGAGCAATCAGCCCCAGCATTTT,CASSLNTMSNQPQHF